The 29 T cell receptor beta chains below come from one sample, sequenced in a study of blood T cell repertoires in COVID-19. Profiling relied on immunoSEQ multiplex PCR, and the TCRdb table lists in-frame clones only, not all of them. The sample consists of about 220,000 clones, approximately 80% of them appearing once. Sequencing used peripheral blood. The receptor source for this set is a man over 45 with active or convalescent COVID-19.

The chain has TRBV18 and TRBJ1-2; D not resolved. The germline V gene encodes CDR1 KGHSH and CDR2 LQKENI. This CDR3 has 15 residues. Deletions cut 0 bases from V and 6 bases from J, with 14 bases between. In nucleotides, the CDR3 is TGTGCCAGCTCACCACCCGTGTTAGAAAGCGATGGCTACACCTTC. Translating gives CASSPPVLESDGYTF.

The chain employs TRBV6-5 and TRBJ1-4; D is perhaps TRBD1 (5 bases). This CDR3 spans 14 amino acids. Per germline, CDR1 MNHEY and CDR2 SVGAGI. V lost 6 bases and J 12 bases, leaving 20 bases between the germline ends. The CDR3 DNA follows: TGTGCCAGCAGCCTAGGGGCACCATATGGAGAACTGTTTTTT. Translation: CASSLGAPYGELFF.

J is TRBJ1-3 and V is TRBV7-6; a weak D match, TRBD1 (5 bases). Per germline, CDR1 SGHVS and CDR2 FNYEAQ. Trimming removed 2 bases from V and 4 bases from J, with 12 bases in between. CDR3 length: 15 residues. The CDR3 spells CASSLLAGYGNTIYF. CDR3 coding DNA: TGTGCCAGCAGCTTACTGGCAGGGTACGGAAACACCATATATTTT.

For the CDR3, the DNA is TGCGCCAGCAGCTTGGAAGCGAACACCATATATTTT. It translates to CASSLEANTIYF. V is TRBV5-1 and J is TRBJ1-3; no clear D gene. CDR3 length: 12 amino acids. V lost 0 bases and J 7 bases, leaving 5 bases between the germline ends. Germline V CDR1 and CDR2: SGHRS, YFSETQ.

CDR3 bases: TGTGCCAGCAGCAAAACCAGACAGGGGGCGAACACCGGGGAGCTGTTTTTT. Its translation is CASSKTRQGANTGELFF. This chain connects TRBV2 to TRBJ2-2; 9 positions agree with TRBD1. The germline V gene encodes CDR1 SNHLY and CDR2 FYNNEI. With V trimmed by 6 bases and J by 0 bases, 8 bases remained unmatched. This CDR3 comprises 17 residues.

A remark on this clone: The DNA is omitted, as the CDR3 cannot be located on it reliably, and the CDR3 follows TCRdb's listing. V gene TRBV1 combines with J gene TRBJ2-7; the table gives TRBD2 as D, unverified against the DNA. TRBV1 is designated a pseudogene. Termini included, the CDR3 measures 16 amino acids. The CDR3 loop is CTSSQGFGGGTYEQYV.

The chain's CDR3 is CASSPGGPGTDTQYF. The CDR3 DNA sequence: TGTGCCAGCTCTCCGGGAGGGCCGGGCACAGATACGCAGTATTTT. V gene TRBV18 combines with J gene TRBJ2-3; 8 positions match TRBD2. The CDR3 contains 15 residues. The germline V gene encodes CDR1 KGHSH and CDR2 LQKENI. J gave up 1 base and V 6 bases, and 6 bases lay outside the gene matches.

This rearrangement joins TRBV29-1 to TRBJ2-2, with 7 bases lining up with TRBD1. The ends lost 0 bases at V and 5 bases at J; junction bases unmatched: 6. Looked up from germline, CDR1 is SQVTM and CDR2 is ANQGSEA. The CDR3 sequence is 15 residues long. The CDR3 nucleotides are TGCAGCGTTGAAGAACAGGGGACAGTTACCGGGGAGCTGTTTTTT. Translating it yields CSVEEQGTVTGELFF.

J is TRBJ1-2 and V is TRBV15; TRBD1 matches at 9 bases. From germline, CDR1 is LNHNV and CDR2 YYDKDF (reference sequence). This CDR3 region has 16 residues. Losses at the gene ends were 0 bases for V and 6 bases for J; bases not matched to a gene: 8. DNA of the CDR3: TGTGCCACCAGCAGAGACAGGGGACAGGGAAGGGATGGCTACACCTTC. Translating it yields CATSRDRGQGRDGYTF.

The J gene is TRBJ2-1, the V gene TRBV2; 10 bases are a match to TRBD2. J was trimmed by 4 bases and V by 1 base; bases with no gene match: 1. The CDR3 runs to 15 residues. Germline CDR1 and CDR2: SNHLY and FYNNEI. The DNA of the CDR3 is TGTGCCAGCAGTGAAGAAGCGGGGGGGTACAATGAGCAGTTCTTC. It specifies CASSEEAGGYNEQFF.

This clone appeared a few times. DNA for the CDR3: TGTGCCAGCAGTCGAACATTTGGGACTAGCGGCACCTACGAGCAGTACGTC. Its protein product is CASSRTFGTSGTYEQYV. The chain carries TRBV6-6 and TRBJ2-7, with 11 positions matching TRBD2. Unmatched junction bases numbered 11, after V lost 5 bases and J lost 2 bases. This CDR3 has 17 amino acids. Looked up from germline, CDR1 is MNHNY and CDR2 is SVGAGI (reference sequence).

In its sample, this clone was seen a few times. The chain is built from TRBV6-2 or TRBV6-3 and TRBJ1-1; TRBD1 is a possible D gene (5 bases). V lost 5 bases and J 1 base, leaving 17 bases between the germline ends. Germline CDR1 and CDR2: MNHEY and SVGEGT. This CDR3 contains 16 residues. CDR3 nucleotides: TGTGCCAGCAGTAATCTGGGCGGGACGAAGAACACTGAAGCTTTCTTT. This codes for CASSNLGGTKNTEAFF.

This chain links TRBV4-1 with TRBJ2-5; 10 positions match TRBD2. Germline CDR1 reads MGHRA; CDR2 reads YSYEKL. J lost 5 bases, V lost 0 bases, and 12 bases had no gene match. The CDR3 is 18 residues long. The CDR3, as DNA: TGCGCCAGCAGCCAAGAATCTAGCGGGAGACCTGTGAAGGAGACCCAGTACTTC. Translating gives CASSQESSGRPVKETQYF.

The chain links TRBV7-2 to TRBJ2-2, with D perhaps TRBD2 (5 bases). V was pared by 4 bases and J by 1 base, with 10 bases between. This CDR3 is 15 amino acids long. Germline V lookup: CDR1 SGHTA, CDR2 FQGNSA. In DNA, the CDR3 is TGTGCCAGCAGCTCCTTAGCGAGGAACACCGGGGAGCTGTTTTTT. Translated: CASSSLARNTGELFF.

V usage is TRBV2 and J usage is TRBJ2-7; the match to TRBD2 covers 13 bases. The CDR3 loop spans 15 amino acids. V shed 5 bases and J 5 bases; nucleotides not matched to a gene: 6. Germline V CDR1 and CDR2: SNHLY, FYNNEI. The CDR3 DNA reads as TGTGCCAGCAGTCCCGGACTAGCGGGGGAGGACGAGCAGTACTTC. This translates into CASSPGLAGEDEQYF.

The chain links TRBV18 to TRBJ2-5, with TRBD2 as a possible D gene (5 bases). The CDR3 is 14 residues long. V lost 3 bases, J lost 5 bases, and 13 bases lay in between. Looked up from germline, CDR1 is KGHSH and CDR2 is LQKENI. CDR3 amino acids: CASSPGPGLETQYF. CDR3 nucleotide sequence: TGTGCCAGCTCACCCGGCCCGGGGTTGGAGACCCAGTACTTC. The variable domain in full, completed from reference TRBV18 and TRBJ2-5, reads NAGVMQNPRHLVRRRGQEARLRCSPMKGHSHVYWYRQLPEEGLKFMVYLQKENIIDESGMPKERFSAEFPKEGPSILRIQQVVRGDSAAYFCASSPGPGLETQYFGPGTRLLVL.

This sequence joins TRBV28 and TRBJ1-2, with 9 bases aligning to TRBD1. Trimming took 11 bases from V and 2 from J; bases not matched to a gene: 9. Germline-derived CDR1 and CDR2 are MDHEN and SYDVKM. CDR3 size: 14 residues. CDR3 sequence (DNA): TGTGCCGTAGTGCGGGACAGGGAGAACTATGGCTACACCTTC. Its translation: CAVVRDRENYGYTF.

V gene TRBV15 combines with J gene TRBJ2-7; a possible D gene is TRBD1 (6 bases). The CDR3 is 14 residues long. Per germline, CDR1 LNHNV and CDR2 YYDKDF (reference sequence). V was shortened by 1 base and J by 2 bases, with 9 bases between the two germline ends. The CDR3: CATSRARTAYEQYV. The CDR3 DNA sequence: TGTGCCACCAGCAGAGCCCGGACAGCCTACGAGCAGTACGTC.

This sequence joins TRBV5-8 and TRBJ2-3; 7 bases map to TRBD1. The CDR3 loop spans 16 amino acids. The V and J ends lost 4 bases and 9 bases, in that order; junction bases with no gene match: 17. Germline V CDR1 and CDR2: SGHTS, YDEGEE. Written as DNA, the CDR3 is TGTGCCAGCAGCCAACTGAGGGGACAGCCTGAGGCGACGCAGTATTTT. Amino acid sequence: CASSQLRGQPEATQYF.

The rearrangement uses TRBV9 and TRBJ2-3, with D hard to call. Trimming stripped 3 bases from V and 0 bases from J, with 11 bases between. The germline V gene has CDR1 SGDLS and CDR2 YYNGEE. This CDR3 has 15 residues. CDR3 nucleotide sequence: TGTGCCAGCAGCGGGCTGGCGACTAGCACAGATACGCAGTATTTT. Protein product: CASSGLATSTDTQYF.

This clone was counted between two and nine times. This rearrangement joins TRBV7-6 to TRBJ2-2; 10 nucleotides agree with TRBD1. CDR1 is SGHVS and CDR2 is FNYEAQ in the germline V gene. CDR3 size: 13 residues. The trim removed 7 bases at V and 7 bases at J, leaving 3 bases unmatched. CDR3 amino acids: CASTGTGDGELFF. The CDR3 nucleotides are TGTGCCAGCACCGGGACAGGGGACGGGGAGCTGTTTTTT. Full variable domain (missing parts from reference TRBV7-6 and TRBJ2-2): GAGVSQSPRYKVTKRGQDVALRCDPISGHVSLYWYRQALGQGPEFLTYFNYEAQQDKSGLPNDRFSAERPEGSISTLTIQRTEQRDSAMYRCASTGTGDGELFFGEGSRLTVL.

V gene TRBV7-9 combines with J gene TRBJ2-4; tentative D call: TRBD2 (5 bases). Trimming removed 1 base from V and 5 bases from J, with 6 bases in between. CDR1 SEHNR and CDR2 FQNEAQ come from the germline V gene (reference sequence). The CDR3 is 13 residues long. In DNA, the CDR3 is TGTGCCAGCAGCTTAGTGGGAGAAAACATTCAGTACTTC. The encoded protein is CASSLVGENIQYF. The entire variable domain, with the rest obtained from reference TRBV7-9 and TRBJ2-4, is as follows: DTGVSQNPRHKITKRGQNVTFRCDPISEHNRLYWYRQTLGQGPEFLTYFQNEAQLEKSRLLSDRFSAERPKGSFSTLEIQRTEQGDSAMYLCASSLVGENIQYFGAGTRLSVL.

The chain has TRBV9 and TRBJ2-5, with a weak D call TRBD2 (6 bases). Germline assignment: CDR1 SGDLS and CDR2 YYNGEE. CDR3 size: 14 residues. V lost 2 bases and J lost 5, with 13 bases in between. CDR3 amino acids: CASSVGGGGETQYF. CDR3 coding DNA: TGTGCCAGCAGCGTGGGGGGAGGAGGCGAGACCCAGTACTTC.

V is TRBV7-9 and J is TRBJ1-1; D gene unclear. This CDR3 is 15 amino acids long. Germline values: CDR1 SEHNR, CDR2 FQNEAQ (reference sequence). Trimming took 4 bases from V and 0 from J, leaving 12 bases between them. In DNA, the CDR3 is TGTGCCAGCAGCTCCTTAGACTATTTGAACACTGAAGCTTTCTTT. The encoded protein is CASSSLDYLNTEAFF.

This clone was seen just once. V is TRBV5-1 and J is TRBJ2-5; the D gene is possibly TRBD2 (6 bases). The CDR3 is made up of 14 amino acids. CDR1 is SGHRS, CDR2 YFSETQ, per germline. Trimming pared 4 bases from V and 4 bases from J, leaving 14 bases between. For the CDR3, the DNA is TGCGCCAGCAGCGGAGGGGCCTCGCGAGAGACCCAGTACTTC. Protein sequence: CASSGGASRETQYF.

CDR3 sequence (DNA): TGTGCCAGCAATCAGCGGGGGGGTAGGAATGAGCAGTTCTTC. Translated: CASNQRGGRNEQFF. The chain recombines TRBV2 with TRBJ2-1, with TRBD2 matching over 10 bases. Germline loops: CDR1 SNHLY, CDR2 FYNNEI. The CDR3 is made up of 14 amino acids. The trim removed 7 bases at V and 7 bases at J, leaving 7 bases unmatched.

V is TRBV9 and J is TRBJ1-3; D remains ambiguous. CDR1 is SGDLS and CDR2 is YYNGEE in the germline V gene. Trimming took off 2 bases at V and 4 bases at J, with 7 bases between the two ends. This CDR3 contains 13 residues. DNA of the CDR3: TGTGCCAGCAGCGTCGACTTGGGAAACACCATATATTTT. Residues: CASSVDLGNTIYF.

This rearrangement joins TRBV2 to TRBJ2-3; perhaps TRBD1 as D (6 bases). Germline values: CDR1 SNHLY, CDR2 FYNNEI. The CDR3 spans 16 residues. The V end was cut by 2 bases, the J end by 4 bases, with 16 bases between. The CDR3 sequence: CASSEQGWSEADTQYF. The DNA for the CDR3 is TGTGCCAGCAGTGAACAGGGGTGGTCAGAAGCAGATACGCAGTATTTT.

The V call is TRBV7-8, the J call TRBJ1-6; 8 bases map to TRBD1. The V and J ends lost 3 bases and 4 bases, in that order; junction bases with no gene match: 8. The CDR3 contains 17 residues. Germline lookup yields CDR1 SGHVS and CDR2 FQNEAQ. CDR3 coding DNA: TGTGCCAGCAGCTTGAAAAGGGACAGGCGGTATAATTCACCCCTCCACTTT. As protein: CASSLKRDRRYNSPLHF. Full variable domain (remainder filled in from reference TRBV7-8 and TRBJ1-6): GAGVSQSPRYKVAKRGQDVALRCDPISGHVSLFWYQQALGQGPEFLTYFQNEAQLDKSGLPSDRFFAERPEGSVSTLKIQRTQQEDSAVYLCASSLKRDRRYNSPLHFGNGTRLTVT.